The clone carrying this T cell receptor (beta chain) was found many times. Its cognate antigen is unknown. Individual cDNA molecules each received unique molecular identifiers attached to them. TCRdb processed the 5' RACE reads anew with MiXCR; each CDR3 protein has one entry. This sample has more than 65,000 distinct CDR3 sequences; 3.5% to 6% occur once, and the top ten carry approximately 3.7%. Germline V gene lookup returns CDR1 SQVTM and CDR2 ANQGSEA. The CDR3 consists of 14 residues. V gave up 7 bases and J gave up 5 bases; unmatched junction bases: 12. The data derive from a study of early T cells in non-severe SARS-CoV-2 infection. Study-level points and caveats: VDJdb matching skewed toward anti-spike CD8 responses, missing private and CD4 specificities.

The rearrangement uses TRBV29-1 and TRBJ2-7; 9 nucleotides line up with TRBD2. The sequences come from whole blood, collected at baseline. The receptor comes from an adult who was a healthcare worker with PCR-confirmed SARS-CoV-2 infection or an uninfected control (not recorded which). The donor label of this sample is uncertain. The CDR3 is CSAAPTSGVHEQYF. CDR3 nucleotides: TGCAGCGCCGCCCCGACTAGCGGCGTCCACGAGCAGTACTTC.